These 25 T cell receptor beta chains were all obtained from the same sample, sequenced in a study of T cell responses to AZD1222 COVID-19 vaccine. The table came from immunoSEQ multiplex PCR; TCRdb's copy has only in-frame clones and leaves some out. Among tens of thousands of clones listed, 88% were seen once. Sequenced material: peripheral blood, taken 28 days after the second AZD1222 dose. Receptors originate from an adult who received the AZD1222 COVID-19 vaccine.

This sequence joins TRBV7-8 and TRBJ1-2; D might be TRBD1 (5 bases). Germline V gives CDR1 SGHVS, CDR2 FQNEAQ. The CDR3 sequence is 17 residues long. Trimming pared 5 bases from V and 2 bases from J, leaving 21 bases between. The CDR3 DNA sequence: TGTGCCAGCAGCGATAAGAATGTGGGGCGGGGGAACTATGGCTACACCTTC. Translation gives CASSDKNVGRGNYGYTF.

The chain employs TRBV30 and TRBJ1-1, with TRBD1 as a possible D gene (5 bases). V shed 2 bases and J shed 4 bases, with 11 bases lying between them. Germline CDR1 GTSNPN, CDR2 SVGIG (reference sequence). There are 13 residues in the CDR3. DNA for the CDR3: TGTGCCTGGAGTTCCGATCAGGGCACTGAAGCTTTCTTT. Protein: CAWSSDQGTEAFF.

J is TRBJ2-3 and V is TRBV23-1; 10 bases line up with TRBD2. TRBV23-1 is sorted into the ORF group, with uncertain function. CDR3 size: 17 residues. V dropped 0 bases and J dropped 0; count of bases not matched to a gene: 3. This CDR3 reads CASSQSTSGTSTDTQYF. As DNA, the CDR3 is TGCGCCAGCAGTCAATCAACTAGCGGGACTAGCACAGATACGCAGTATTTT.

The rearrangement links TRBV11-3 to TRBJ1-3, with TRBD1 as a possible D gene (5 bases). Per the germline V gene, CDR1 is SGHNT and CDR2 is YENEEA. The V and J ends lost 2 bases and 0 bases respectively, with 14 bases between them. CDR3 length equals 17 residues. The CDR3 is CASSLFGDASSGNTIYF. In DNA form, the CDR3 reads TGTGCCAGCAGCTTATTCGGGGACGCTAGCTCTGGAAACACCATATATTTT.

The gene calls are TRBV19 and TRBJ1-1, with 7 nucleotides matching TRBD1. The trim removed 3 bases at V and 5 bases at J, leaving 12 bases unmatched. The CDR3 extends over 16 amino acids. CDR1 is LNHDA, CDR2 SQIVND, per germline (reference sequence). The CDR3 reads CASSIVTVTGRTEAFF. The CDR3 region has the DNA TGTGCCAGTAGTATCGTGACTGTGACAGGGAGGACTGAAGCTTTCTTT.

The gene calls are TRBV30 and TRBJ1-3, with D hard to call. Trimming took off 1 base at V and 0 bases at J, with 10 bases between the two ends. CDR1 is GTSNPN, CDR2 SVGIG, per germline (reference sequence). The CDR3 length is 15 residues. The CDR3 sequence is CAWSATFSSGNTIYF. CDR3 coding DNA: TGTGCCTGGAGTGCGACCTTCAGCTCTGGAAACACCATATATTTT.

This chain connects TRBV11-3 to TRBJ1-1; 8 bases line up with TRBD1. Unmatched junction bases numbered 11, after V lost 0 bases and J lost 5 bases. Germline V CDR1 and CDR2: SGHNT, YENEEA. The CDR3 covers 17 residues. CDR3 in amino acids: CASSLDGTGYRGTEAFF. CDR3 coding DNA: TGTGCCAGCAGCTTAGACGGGACAGGTTATCGTGGGACTGAAGCTTTCTTT. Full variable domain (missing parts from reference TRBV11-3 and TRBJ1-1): EAGVVQSPRYKIIEKKQPVAFWCNPISGHNTLYWYLQNLGQGPELLIRYENEEAVDDSQLPKDRFSAERLKGVDSTLKIQPAELGDSAVYLCASSLDGTGYRGTEAFFGQGTRLTVV.

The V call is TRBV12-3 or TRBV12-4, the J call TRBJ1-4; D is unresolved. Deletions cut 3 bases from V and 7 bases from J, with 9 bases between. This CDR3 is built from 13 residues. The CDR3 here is CASSFLGAEKLFF. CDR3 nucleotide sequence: TGTGCCAGCAGTTTCCTGGGAGCTGAAAAACTGTTTTTT.

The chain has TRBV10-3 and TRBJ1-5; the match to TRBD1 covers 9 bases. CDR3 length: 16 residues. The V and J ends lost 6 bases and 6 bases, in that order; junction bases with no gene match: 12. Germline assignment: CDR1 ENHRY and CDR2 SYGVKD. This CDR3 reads CAIRSGTGSTSQPQHF. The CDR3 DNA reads TGTGCCATCAGATCCGGGACAGGGAGCACCTCTCAGCCCCAGCATTTT.

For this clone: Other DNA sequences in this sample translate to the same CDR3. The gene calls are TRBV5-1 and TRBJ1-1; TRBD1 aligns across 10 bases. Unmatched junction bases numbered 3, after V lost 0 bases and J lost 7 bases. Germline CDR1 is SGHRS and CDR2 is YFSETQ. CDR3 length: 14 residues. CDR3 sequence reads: CASSLGQGADEAFF. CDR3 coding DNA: TGCGCCAGCAGCTTGGGACAGGGGGCAGATGAAGCTTTCTTT.

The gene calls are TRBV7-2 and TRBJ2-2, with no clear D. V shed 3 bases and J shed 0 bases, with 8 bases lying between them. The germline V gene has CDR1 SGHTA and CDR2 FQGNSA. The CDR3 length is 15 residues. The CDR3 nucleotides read TGTGCCAGCAGCTTCCCCGCCCCGAACACCGGGGAGCTGTTTTTT. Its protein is CASSFPAPNTGELFF. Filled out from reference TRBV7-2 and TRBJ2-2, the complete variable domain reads GAGVSQSPSNKVTEKGKDVELRCDPISGHTALYWYRQSLGQGLEFLIYFQGNSAPDKSGLPSDRFSAERTGGSVSTLTIQRTQQEDSAVYLCASSFPAPNTGELFFGEGSRLTVL.

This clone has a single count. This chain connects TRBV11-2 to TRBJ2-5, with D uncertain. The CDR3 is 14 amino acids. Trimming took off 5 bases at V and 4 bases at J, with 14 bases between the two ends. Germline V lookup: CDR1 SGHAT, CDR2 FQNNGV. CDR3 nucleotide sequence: TGTGCCAGCAGCCCCCAGGCGCGGATAGAGACCCAGTACTTC. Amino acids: CASSPQARIETQYF.

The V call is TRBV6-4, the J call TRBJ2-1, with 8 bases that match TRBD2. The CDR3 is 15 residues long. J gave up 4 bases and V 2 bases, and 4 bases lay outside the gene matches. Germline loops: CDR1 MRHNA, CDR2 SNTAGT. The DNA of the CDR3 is TGTGCCAGCAGTGACGGGCGGGAGGATTACAATGAGCAGTTCTTC. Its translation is CASSDGREDYNEQFF.

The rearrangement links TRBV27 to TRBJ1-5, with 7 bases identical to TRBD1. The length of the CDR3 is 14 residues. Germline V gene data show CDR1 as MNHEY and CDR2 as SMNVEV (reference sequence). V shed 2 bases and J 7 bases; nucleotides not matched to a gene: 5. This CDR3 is CASSLAGGGQPQHF. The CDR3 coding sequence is TGTGCCAGCAGTTTAGCAGGGGGGGGGCAGCCCCAGCATTTT.

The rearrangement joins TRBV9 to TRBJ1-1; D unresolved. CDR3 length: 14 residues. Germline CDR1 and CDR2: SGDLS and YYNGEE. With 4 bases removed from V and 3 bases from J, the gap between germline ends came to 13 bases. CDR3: CASSPYPEDTEAFF. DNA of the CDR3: TGTGCCAGCAGCCCCTATCCCGAGGACACTGAAGCTTTCTTT. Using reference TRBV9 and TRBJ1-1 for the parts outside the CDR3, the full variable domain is DSGVTQTPKHLITATGQRVTLRCSPRSGDLSVYWYQQSLDQGLQFLIQYYNGEERAKGNILERFSAQQFPDLHSELNLSSLELGDSALYFCASSPYPEDTEAFFGQGTRLTVV.

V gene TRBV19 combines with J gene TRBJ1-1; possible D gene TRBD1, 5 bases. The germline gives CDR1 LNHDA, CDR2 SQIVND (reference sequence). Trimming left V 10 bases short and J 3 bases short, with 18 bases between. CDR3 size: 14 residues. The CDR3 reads CATENPWGDTEAFF. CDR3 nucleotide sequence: TGTGCCACCGAAAACCCCTGGGGGGACACTGAAGCTTTCTTT.

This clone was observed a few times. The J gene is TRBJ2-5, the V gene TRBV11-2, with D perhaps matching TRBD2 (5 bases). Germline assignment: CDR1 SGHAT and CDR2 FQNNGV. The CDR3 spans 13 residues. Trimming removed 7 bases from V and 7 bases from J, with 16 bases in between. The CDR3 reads CASNVGSAGTQYF. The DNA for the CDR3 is TGTGCCAGCAACGTAGGGAGCGCAGGGACCCAGTACTTC.

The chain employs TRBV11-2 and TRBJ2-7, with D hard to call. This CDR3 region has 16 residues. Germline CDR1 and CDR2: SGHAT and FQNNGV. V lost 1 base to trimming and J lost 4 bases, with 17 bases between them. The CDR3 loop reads CASSLAARAGSYEQYF. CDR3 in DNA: TGTGCCAGCAGCTTAGCCGCCCGGGCTGGCTCGTACGAGCAGTACTTC.

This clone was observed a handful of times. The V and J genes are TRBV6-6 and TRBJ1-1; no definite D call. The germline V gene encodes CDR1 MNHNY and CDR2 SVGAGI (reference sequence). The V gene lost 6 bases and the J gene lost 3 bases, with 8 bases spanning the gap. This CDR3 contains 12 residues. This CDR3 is CASRPSHTEAFF. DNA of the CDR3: TGTGCCAGCAGGCCAAGCCACACTGAAGCTTTCTTT.

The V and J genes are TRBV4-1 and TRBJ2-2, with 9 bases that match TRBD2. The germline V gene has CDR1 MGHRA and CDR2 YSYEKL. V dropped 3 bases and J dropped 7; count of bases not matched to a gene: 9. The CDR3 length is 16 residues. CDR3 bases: TGCGCCAGCAGCCACGGACGCGGGGGGGCGGTCGGGGAGCTGTTTTTT. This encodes CASSHGRGGAVGELFF.

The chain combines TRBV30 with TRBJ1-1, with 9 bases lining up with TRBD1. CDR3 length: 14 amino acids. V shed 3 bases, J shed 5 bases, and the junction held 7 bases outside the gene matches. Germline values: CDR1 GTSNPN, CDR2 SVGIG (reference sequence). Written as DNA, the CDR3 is TGTGCCTGGAGCACGGGACAGGGAAGAACTGAAGCTTTCTTT. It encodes CAWSTGQGRTEAFF.

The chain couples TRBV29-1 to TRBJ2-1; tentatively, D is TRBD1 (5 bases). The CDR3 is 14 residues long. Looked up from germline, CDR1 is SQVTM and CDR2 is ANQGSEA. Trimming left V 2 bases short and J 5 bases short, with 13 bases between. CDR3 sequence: CSVERLVGDNEQFF. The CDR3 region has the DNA TGCAGCGTTGAACGGCTAGTAGGGGACAATGAGCAGTTCTTC.

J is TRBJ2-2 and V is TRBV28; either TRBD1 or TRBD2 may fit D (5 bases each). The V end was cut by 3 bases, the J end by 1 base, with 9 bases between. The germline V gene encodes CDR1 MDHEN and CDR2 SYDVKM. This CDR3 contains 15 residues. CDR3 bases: TGTGCCAGCAGTTTCTGGGGGAGGAACACCGGGGAGCTGTTTTTT. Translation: CASSFWGRNTGELFF.

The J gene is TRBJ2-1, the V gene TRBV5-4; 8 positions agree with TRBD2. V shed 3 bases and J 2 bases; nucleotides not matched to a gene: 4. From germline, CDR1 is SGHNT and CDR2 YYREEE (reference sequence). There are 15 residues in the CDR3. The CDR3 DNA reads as TGTGCCAGCAGCTACAGCGGGGGCACCTACAATGAGCAGTTCTTC. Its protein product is CASSYSGGTYNEQFF.

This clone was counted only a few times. CDR3 sequence (DNA): TGTGCCAGTTCACTAGCGGGGGCCGGGGAGACCCAGTACTTC. Protein product: CASSLAGAGETQYF. This rearrangement joins TRBV7-2 to TRBJ2-5, with 11 bases aligning to TRBD2. Trimming cost V 9 bases and J 5 bases; bases outside gene matches: 8. This CDR3 has 14 residues. Germline assignment: CDR1 SGHTA and CDR2 FQGNSA.